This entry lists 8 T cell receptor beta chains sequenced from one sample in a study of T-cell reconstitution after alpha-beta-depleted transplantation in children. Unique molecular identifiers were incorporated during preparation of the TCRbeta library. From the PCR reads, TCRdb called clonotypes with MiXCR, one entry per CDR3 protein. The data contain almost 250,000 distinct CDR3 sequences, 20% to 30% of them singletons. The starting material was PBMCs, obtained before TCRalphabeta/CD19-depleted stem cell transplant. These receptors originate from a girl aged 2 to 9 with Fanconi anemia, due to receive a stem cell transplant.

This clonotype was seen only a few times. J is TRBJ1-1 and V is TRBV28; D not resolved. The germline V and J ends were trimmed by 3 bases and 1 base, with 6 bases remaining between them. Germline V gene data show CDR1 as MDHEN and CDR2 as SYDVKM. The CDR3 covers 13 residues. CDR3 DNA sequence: TGTGCCAGCAGTTTCTCATGGAACACTGAAGCTTTCTTT. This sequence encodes CASSFSWNTEAFF.

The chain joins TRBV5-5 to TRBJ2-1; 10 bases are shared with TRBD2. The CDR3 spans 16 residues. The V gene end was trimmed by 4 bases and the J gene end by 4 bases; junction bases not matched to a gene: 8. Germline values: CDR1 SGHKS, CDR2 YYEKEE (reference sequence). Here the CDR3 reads CASSRTSGVLYNEQFF. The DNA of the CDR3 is TGTGCCAGCAGCCGTACTAGCGGGGTTTTGTACAATGAGCAGTTCTTC. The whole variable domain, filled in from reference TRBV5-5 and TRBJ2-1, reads DAGVTQSPTHLIKTRGQQVTLRCSPISGHKSVSWYQQVLGQGPQFIFQYYEKEERGRGNFPDRFSARQFPNYSSELNVNALLLGDSALYLCASSRTSGVLYNEQFFGPGTRLTVL.

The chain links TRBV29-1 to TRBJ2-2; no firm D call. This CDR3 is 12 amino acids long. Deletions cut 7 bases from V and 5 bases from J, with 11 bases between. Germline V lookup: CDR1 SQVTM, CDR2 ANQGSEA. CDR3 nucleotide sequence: TGCAGCGGTTATATGGGGACCGGGGAGCTGTTTTTT. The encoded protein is CSGYMGTGELFF.

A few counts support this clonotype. The CDR3 DNA sequence: TGCAGCGTTCGGCGGGACGGAACCTACGAGCAGTACTTC. This encodes CSVRRDGTYEQYF. The gene calls are TRBV29-1 and TRBJ2-7; D is possibly TRBD2 (6 bases). The CDR3 has 13 amino acids. Germline V gene data show CDR1 as SQVTM and CDR2 as ANQGSEA. V lost 5 bases and J 2 bases, leaving 13 bases between the germline ends.

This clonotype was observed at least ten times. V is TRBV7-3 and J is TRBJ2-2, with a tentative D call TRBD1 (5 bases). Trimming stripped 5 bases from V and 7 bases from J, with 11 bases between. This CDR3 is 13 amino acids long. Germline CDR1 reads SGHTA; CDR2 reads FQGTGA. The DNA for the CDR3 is TGTGCCAGCAGCGGGCAGGGTTTCGGGGAGCTGTTTTTT. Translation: CASSGQGFGELFF.

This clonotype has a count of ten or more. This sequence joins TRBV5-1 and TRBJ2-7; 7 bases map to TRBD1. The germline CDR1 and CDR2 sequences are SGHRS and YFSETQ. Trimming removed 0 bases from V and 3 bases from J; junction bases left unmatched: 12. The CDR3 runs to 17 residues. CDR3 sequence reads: CASSLARLGQAYYEQYF. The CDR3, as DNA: TGCGCCAGCAGCTTGGCCCGCCTCGGACAGGCCTACTACGAGCAGTACTTC.

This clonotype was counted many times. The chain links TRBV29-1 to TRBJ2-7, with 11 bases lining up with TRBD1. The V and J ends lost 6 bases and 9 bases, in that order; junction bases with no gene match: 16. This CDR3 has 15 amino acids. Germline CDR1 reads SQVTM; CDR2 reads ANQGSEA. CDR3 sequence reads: CSVAGTSDRGQGQYF. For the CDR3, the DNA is TGCAGCGTCGCAGGGACGTCGGACAGGGGGCAGGGGCAGTACTTC.

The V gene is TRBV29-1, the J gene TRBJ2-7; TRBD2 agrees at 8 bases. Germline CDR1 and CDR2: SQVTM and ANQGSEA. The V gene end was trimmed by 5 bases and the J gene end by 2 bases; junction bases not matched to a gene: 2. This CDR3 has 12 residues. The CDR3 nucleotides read TGCAGCGTTCAGGGACTAGCCTACGAGCAGTACTTC. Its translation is CSVQGLAYEQYF.